These 26 T cell receptor beta chains were sequenced from one sample in a study of breast tumors, draining lymph nodes, adjacent tissues. The lymph nodes were axillary draining lymph nodes from breast cancer patients. TCRdb recomputed calls from the multiplex PCR reads with MiXCR, one row per CDR3 protein. Of some 130,000 distinct CDR3 sequences in the sample, 20% were seen once. Source material: axillary lymph node tissue. Every receptor here comes from a female donor with breast cancer. Some clones in this sample may be carry-over from other donors' samples.

The rearrangement uses TRBV3-1 and TRBJ1-3; D ambiguous. The CDR3 is made up of 14 amino acids. V was pared by 3 bases and J by 0 bases, with 6 bases between. Germline CDR1 reads LGHDT; CDR2 reads YNNKEL (reference sequence). CDR3 amino acids: CASSQGLSGNTIYF. The CDR3 bases are TGTGCCAGCAGCCAGGGTCTCTCTGGAAACACCATATATTTT. Drawing the rest from reference TRBV3-1 and TRBJ1-3, the complete variable domain is DTAVSQTPKYLVTQMGNDKSIKCEQNLGHDTMYWYKQDSKKFLKIMFSYNNKELIINETVPNRFSPKSPDKAHLNLHINSLELGDSAVYFCASSQGLSGNTIYFGEGSWLTVV.

In its sample, this clonotype was seen many times. The chain uses TRBV19 and TRBJ2-7; TRBD2 matches 14 bases. There are 15 residues in the CDR3. CDR1 is LNHDA, CDR2 SQIVND, per germline (reference sequence). Losses at the gene ends were 7 bases for V and 6 bases for J; bases not matched to a gene: 8. This CDR3 reads CASTGTSGGIFEQYF. The CDR3 DNA follows: TGTGCCAGTACCGGGACTAGCGGGGGCATTTTCGAGCAGTACTTC. Complete variable domain (other parts from reference TRBV19 and TRBJ2-7): DGGITQSPKYLFRKEGQNVTLSCEQNLNHDAMYWYRQDPGQGLRLIYYSQIVNDFQKGDIAEGYSVSREKKESFPLTVTSAQKNPTAFYLCASTGTSGGIFEQYFGPGTRLTVT.

Turning to this clonotype: A read error may be the cause here, since a much bigger clone is one base away. J is TRBJ2-1 and V is TRBV19; the D gene is possibly TRBD2 (5 bases). Trimming pared 6 bases from V and 0 bases from J, leaving 18 bases between. This CDR3 spans 17 amino acids. Germline lookup yields CDR1 LNHDA and CDR2 SQIVND (reference sequence). The CDR3 loop reads CASSPLPGSRSYNEQFF. CDR3 DNA sequence: TGTGCCAGTAGCCCCTTACCGGGGAGCCGCTCCTACAATGAGCAGTTCTTC.

Concerning this clonotype itself: Given a much more abundant clone one base away, this may be a read error. This chain joins TRBV5-1 and TRBJ2-1; D may be TRBD1 or TRBD2 (5 bases each). The germline gives CDR1 SGHRS, CDR2 YFSETQ. Trimming stripped 1 base from V and 8 bases from J, with 19 bases between. The CDR3 consists of 16 residues. CDR3 region: CASSLFGATIGDEQFF. As DNA, the CDR3 is TGCGCCAGCAGCTTGTTCGGGGCTACGATCGGCGATGAGCAGTTCTTC.

V and J are TRBV6-2 or TRBV6-3 and TRBJ2-1; the D gene could be TRBD1 or TRBD2 (6 bases each). Trimming removed 5 bases at V and 4 bases at J, with 18 bases between. Germline V lookup: CDR1 MNHEY, CDR2 SVGEGT. The CDR3 sequence is 16 residues long. Written as DNA, the CDR3 is TGTGCCAGCAGTCCCTGGGGGGACACCATATACAATGAGCAGTTCTTC. This sequence encodes CASSPWGDTIYNEQFF.

At least ten counts were recorded for this clonotype. The chain has TRBV24-1 and TRBJ2-2; D call uncertain. Germline V lookup: CDR1 KGHDR, CDR2 SFDVKD. The CDR3 has 16 residues. The V end lost 3 bases, the J end lost 6 bases, and 16 bases lay between the germline ends. The CDR3 is CATSDPPNTSAGELFF. The CDR3 DNA is TGTGCCACCAGTGATCCCCCGAACACTTCTGCCGGGGAGCTGTTTTTT.

In its sample, this clonotype was seen many times. The V and J genes are TRBV4-1 and TRBJ2-1; 9 bases agree with TRBD1. V was clipped by 4 bases and J by 7 bases; unmatched bases: 8. Germline assignment: CDR1 MGHRA and CDR2 YSYEKL. The CDR3 length is 15 residues. CDR3 sequence reads: CASSPTTGGGNEQFF. CDR3 nucleotides: TGCGCCAGCAGCCCCACGACAGGGGGTGGTAATGAGCAGTTCTTC.

This clonotype was picked up a small number of times. V usage is TRBV18 and J usage is TRBJ2-5; D gene ambiguous. V was shortened by 6 bases and J by 5 bases, with 16 bases between the two germline ends. The CDR3 consists of 14 residues. In germline, CDR1 is KGHSH, CDR2 LQKENI. The CDR3 coding sequence is TGTGCCAGCTCGGAGTCCAGTGCTCGGGAGACCCAGTACTTC. This translates into CASSESSARETQYF.

A remark on this clonotype: Because it lacks the conserved phenylalanine or tryptophan at the end, this CDR3 is likely a read error. CDR3 bases: TGTGCCAGCAGTTTAGGAGGGGGCCAAGAGACCCAGTACTGC. Amino acid sequence: CASSLGGGQETQYC. This chain joins TRBV12-3 or TRBV12-4 and TRBJ2-5; possibly TRBD1 for D (6 bases). With 1 base removed from V and 1 base from J, the gap between germline ends came to 7 bases. The CDR3 contains 14 residues.

J is TRBJ2-2 and V is TRBV27; perhaps TRBD1 as D (6 bases). The CDR3 has 13 residues. Germline lookup yields CDR1 MNHEY and CDR2 SMNVEV (reference sequence). The V end was cut by 5 bases, the J end by 7 bases, with 11 bases between. The CDR3 here is CASSPDSVGELFF. Written as DNA, the CDR3 is TGTGCCAGCAGTCCGGACAGTGTCGGGGAGCTGTTTTTT.

This clonotype was observed many times. CDR3 in amino acids: CASSTRAGATYNEQFF. The CDR3 DNA is TGTGCCAGCAGTACCCGAGCGGGAGCGACCTACAATGAGCAGTTCTTC. V is TRBV12-3 or TRBV12-4 and J is TRBJ2-1, with 8 positions matching TRBD2. CDR3 length: 16 amino acids. V lost 5 bases and J lost 2; bases outside the gene matches: 8.

The chain is built from TRBV2 and TRBJ1-2; 11 bases agree with TRBD1. The germline V gene has CDR1 SNHLY and CDR2 FYNNEI. J gave up 5 bases and V 4 bases, and 6 bases lay outside the gene matches. CDR3 length equals 15 residues. CDR3 sequence (DNA): TGTGCCAGCAGTGTCCCGGGACAGGGGGGATATGGCTACACCTTC. Translation: CASSVPGQGGYGYTF.

This clonotype was observed many times. J is TRBJ1-6 and V is TRBV5-1, with 7 bases lining up with TRBD1. Germline V CDR1 and CDR2: SGHRS, YFSETQ. The V segment lost 0 bases and the J segment 9 bases; nucleotides outside the gene matches: 6. CDR3 size: 15 residues. The CDR3 here is CASSLEAAGGSPLHF. The CDR3 nucleotides are TGCGCCAGCAGCTTGGAAGCGGCAGGGGGTTCACCCCTCCACTTT.

The V gene is TRBV6-4, the J gene TRBJ2-1; possible D gene TRBD1, 6 bases. CDR3 length equals 15 residues. CDR1 is MRHNA, CDR2 SNTAGT, per germline. V lost 0 bases and J 2 bases, leaving 8 bases between the germline ends. The CDR3 coding sequence is TGTGCCAGCAGTGACTCTGGGACACCCTACAATGAGCAGTTCTTC. Its protein is CASSDSGTPYNEQFF.

This clonotype was seen ten or more times. V is TRBV20-1 and J is TRBJ2-7; 8 bases are shared with TRBD2. Germline V gives CDR1 DFQATT, CDR2 SNEGSKA (reference sequence). V lost 0 bases to trimming and J lost 7 bases; unmatched junction nucleotides: 17. There are 17 residues in the CDR3. This CDR3 is CSAREPGGGRTFSEQYF. Here the CDR3 DNA reads TGCAGTGCTAGAGAGCCTGGGGGCGGGAGGACATTCTCGGAGCAGTACTTC.

This clonotype was seen at least ten times. The chain carries TRBV20-1 and TRBJ1-4; D is unclear. Between the trimmed V and J ends, which lost 5 bases and 0 bases, there was a span of 10 bases. Germline V gene data show CDR1 as DFQATT and CDR2 as SNEGSKA (reference sequence). This CDR3 region has 14 residues. This CDR3 reads CSAPPAATNEKLFF. The DNA of the CDR3 is TGCAGTGCTCCCCCGGCAGCAACTAATGAAAAACTGTTTTTT.

This clonotype was counted many times. V and J are TRBV20-1 and TRBJ2-2, with 13 nucleotides matching TRBD2. Per the germline V gene, CDR1 is DFQATT and CDR2 is SNEGSKA (reference sequence). The CDR3 loop spans 18 amino acids. V shed 0 bases and J 5 bases; nucleotides not matched to a gene: 9. The CDR3 bases are TGCAGTGCTAGAGATCCCCGGACTAGCGGGAGTGGAACCGGGGAGCTGTTTTTT. It specifies CSARDPRTSGSGTGELFF.

This clonotype showed up many times. This chain joins TRBV12-3 or TRBV12-4 and TRBJ2-1; D not resolved. CDR3 length: 14 amino acids. Trimming removed 4 bases at V and 2 bases at J, with 9 bases between. DNA for the CDR3: TGTGCCAGCAGTTCAAGGACCACCTACAATGAGCAGTTCTTC. It yields the protein CASSSRTTYNEQFF.

Only a few counts were recorded for this clonotype. A much bigger clone sits one base away, suggesting this may be a read error. CDR3 region: CSAFAGANEQSF. In DNA, the CDR3 is TGCAGTGCTTTCGCCGGGGCTAATGAGCAGTCCTTC. This chain uses TRBV20-1 with TRBJ2-1; either TRBD1 or TRBD2 may fit D (5 bases each). The CDR3 length is 12 residues. Germline assignment: CDR1 DFQATT and CDR2 SNEGSKA (reference sequence).

The chain links TRBV7-9 to TRBJ2-1; 13 bases line up with TRBD2. Per the germline V gene, CDR1 is SEHNR and CDR2 is FQNEAQ (reference sequence). Germline trimming cut 3 bases from V and 16 bases from J; bases unmatched to any gene: 3. CDR3 length equals 12 residues. CDR3 residues: CASSFGLAGVFF. CDR3 in DNA: TGTGCCAGCAGCTTTGGACTAGCGGGGGTTTTCTTC.

This clonotype has only a few counts. A much larger clonotype is one base distant, so this may be a read error. The V call is TRBV11-2, the J call TRBJ2-7; 10 nucleotides agree with TRBD2. The V segment lost 5 bases and the J segment 2 bases; nucleotides outside the gene matches: 6. This CDR3 spans 15 amino acids. Germline CDR1 reads SGHAT; CDR2 reads FQNNGV. Here the CDR3 reads CASSRTSGTPYEQYF. CDR3 nucleotides: TGTGCCAGCAGCCGGACTAGCGGAACCCCCTACGAGCAGTACTTC.

There are a few counts of this clonotype. The V gene is TRBV7-2, the J gene TRBJ1-4; no clear D gene. The CDR3 is 11 residues long. V lost 3 bases and J 6 bases, leaving 2 bases between the germline ends. Germline assignment: CDR1 SGHTA and CDR2 FQGNSA. The CDR3 loop reads CASSLHEKLFF. The CDR3, as DNA: TGTGCCAGCAGCTTGCATGAAAAACTGTTTTTT. The whole variable domain, remainder taken from reference TRBV7-2 and TRBJ1-4, is GAGVSQSPSNKVTEKGKDVELRCDPISGHTALYWYRQSLGQGLEFLIYFQGNSAPDKSGLPSDRFSAERTGGSVSTLTIQRTQQEDSAVYLCASSLHEKLFFGSGTQLSVL.

The CDR3 DNA sequence: TGTGCCAGCAGTTTATTTGGCACACCCTATAGCAATCAGCCCCAGCATTTT. Translation gives CASSLFGTPYSNQPQHF. The V call is TRBV28, the J call TRBJ1-5; D unclear. The CDR3 extends over 17 amino acids. Trimming took 1 base from V and 0 from J, leaving 13 bases between them. Germline assignment: CDR1 MDHEN and CDR2 SYDVKM.

As concerns this clonotype: In this CDR3 the conserved last residue, phenylalanine or tryptophan, is missing, so a read error is likely. This chain joins TRBV7-2 and TRBJ2-1, with D perhaps matching TRBD1 (6 bases). The CDR3 has 15 amino acids. V lost 1 base and J lost 9, with 16 bases in between. Germline loops: CDR1 SGHTA, CDR2 FQGNSA. CDR3 amino acids: CASSLVFRGSIEQFL. In nucleotides, the CDR3 is TGTGCCAGCAGCTTAGTCTTCAGGGGAAGTATTGAGCAGTTCCTC.

This clonotype was seen ten or more times. This chain joins TRBV9 and TRBJ2-7, with D possibly being TRBD1 (6 bases). In germline, CDR1 is SGDLS, CDR2 YYNGEE. Trimming pared 0 bases from V and 5 bases from J, leaving 9 bases between. This CDR3 comprises 13 residues. CDR3 region: CASSVVPGDEQYF. In nucleotides, the CDR3 is TGTGCCAGCAGCGTAGTTCCAGGGGACGAGCAGTACTTC.

Many counts were recorded for this clonotype. This chain uses TRBV11-3 with TRBJ2-5; D possibly corresponds to TRBD1 (5 bases). V was cut by 1 base and J by 2 bases, with 5 bases left in between. The CDR3 is 13 amino acids. Looked up from germline, CDR1 is SGHNT and CDR2 is YENEEA. The CDR3 reads CASSLGTQETQYF. The CDR3 nucleotides read TGTGCCAGCAGCTTAGGGACACAAGAGACCCAGTACTTC.